Listed below are T cell receptor beta chains from one sample, sequenced in a study of T cell repertoires in cytomegalovirus infection. TCRdb processed the reads anew with MiXCR; each CDR3 protein has one entry. This table has fewer than 250,000 distinct CDR3 sequences, 9% to 15% appearing once. Specimen: PBMCs. All receptors come from a human donor in good health (CMV status not recorded). Some clones in this sample may be carry-over from other donors' samples. Each CDR3 is given with its conserved first and last residue. Fields, in order: clone size, J gene, V gene, D gene, CDR3 DNA, CDR3 protein. D genes are given only for firm matches. Where a row states a size, it is once, few, many or the class of an expanded clone; other rows omit it.

size: NA; J: TRBJ2-1; V: TRBV19; D: TRBD2; DNA: TGTGCCAGTAGTATTCTTGTACTAGCGTATGAGCAGTTCTTC; CDR3: CASSILVLAYEQFF
size: many; J: TRBJ2-1; V: TRBV7-3; D: TRBD2; DNA: TGTGCCAGCGGACTAGCGGGACACAATGAGCAGTTCTTC; CDR3: CASGLAGHNEQFF
size: many; J: TRBJ2-2; V: TRBV7-3; D: TRBD2; DNA: TGTGCCAGCAGCCGGGGGGATGGCACCGGGGAGCTGTTTTTT; CDR3: CASSRGDGTGELFF
size: many; J: TRBJ2-2; V: TRBV7-3; D: NA; DNA: TGTGCCAGCAGGGGGACCCCTGGCGGGGAGCTGTTTTTT; CDR3: CASRGTPGGELFF
size: few; J: TRBJ2-5; V: TRBV28; D: TRBD2; DNA: TGTGCCAGCAGTTTAGGGGGGGTCGGCGAGACCCAGTACTTC; CDR3: CASSLGGVGETQYF
size: many; J: TRBJ2-7; V: TRBV7-9; D: NA; DNA: TGTGCCAGCAGCTTAGGGGACGGCGAGCAGTACTTC; CDR3: CASSLGDGEQYF
size: many; J: TRBJ2-7; V: TRBV7-2; D: TRBD2; DNA: TGTGCCAGCAGCTCGGGACTAGCAGTTAGCTCCTACGAGCAGTACTTC; CDR3: CASSSGLAVSSYEQYF
size: few; J: TRBJ1-1; V: TRBV12-3/TRBV12-4; D: TRBD1; DNA: TGTGCCAGCATCAGGACAGGGACGCGTGAAGCTTTCTTT; CDR3: CASIRTGTREAFF
size: few; J: TRBJ1-1; V: TRBV18; D: TRBD1; DNA: TGTGCCAGCTCACCACCGGTGGGACAGGGGACGGCCACTGAAGCTTTCTTT; CDR3: CASSPPVGQGTATEAFF
size: many; J: TRBJ2-5; V: TRBV7-2; D: NA; DNA: TGTGCCAGCAGCCAGGGTGACCAAGAGACCCAGTACTTC; CDR3: CASSQGDQETQYF
size: few; J: TRBJ2-1; V: TRBV9; D: TRBD2; DNA: TGTGCCAGCAACAGACTAGCGGGAAGCTCCTACAATGAGCAGTTCTTC; CDR3: CASNRLAGSSYNEQFF
size: NA; J: TRBJ2-7; V: TRBV28; D: TRBD1; DNA: TGTGCCACCAACAACCGGGACAGGACACTCTACGAGCAGTACTTC; CDR3: CATNNRDRTLYEQYF
size: many; J: TRBJ2-3; V: TRBV7-8; D: NA; DNA: TGTGCCAGCAGCTTATTGGGAGGTACAGATACGCAGTATTTT; CDR3: CASSLLGGTDTQYF
size: NA; J: TRBJ2-3; V: TRBV18; D: NA; DNA: TGTGCCAGCTCACCAAGGGAAGGGGAGAGAGATACGCAGTATTTT; CDR3: CASSPREGERDTQYF
size: many; J: TRBJ2-1; V: TRBV12-3/TRBV12-4; D: TRBD1; DNA: TGTGCCAGCAGTGGGACAGGGGGTGTAAGGAATGAGCAGTTCTTC; CDR3: CASSGTGGVRNEQFF
size: NA; J: TRBJ1-1; V: TRBV5-1; D: NA; DNA: TGCGCCAGCAGCTTCGGGACATTGAGCACTGAAGCTTTCTTT; CDR3: CASSFGTLSTEAFF
size: few; J: TRBJ2-5; V: TRBV28; D: TRBD2; DNA: TGTGCCAGCAGCCAAGGGGAGGGTAGGCGAGAGACCCAGTACTTC; CDR3: CASSQGEGRRETQYF
size: NA; J: TRBJ2-1; V: TRBV2; D: TRBD2; DNA: TGTGCCAGCAGTGAAGAAGGCGGGAGCGGTAATGAGCAGTTCTTC; CDR3: CASSEEGGSGNEQFF
size: few; J: TRBJ2-1; V: TRBV18; D: TRBD2; DNA: TGTGCCAGCTCAACCGGGACTAGCGGGACTGGCAATGAGCAGTTCTTC; CDR3: CASSTGTSGTGNEQFF
size: few; J: TRBJ2-3; V: TRBV20-1; D: TRBD1; DNA: TGCAGTGCCACTGACAGGGGGAAAGATACGCAGTATTTT; CDR3: CSATDRGKDTQYF
size: NA; J: TRBJ2-6; V: TRBV29-1; D: TRBD1; DNA: TGCAGCGTTACTCCCGGGACAGGGGGCGCAGGTGGGGCCAACGTCCTGACTTTC; CDR3: CSVTPGTGGAGGANVLTF
size: many; J: TRBJ1-3; V: TRBV7-2; D: NA; DNA: TGTGCCAGCAGCGCTGAATCTGGAAACACCATATATTTT; CDR3: CASSAESGNTIYF
size: many; J: TRBJ2-3; V: TRBV12-3/TRBV12-4; D: NA; DNA: TGTGCCAGCAGGCCGGGTGGACAGACAAGCACAGATACGCAGTATTTT; CDR3: CASRPGGQTSTDTQYF
size: NA; J: TRBJ2-1; V: TRBV28; D: NA; DNA: TGTGCCAGCAGCCTGGGCGGTTGGAAAAACAGGGAGCAGTTCTTC; CDR3: CASSLGGWKNREQFF
size: NA; J: TRBJ1-2; V: TRBV29-1; D: TRBD1; DNA: TGCAGCGTTGCCGACAGGGGAAGCCCAAACTATGGCTACACCTTC; CDR3: CSVADRGSPNYGYTF
size: many; J: TRBJ2-7; V: TRBV11-2; D: TRBD2; DNA: TGTGCCAGCTTAGCGACTAGCGGGAGGTACGAGCAGTACTTC; CDR3: CASLATSGRYEQYF
size: NA; J: TRBJ2-2; V: TRBV19; D: TRBD1; DNA: TGTGCCAGCCACCTGGGACAGGGGGGCACCGGGGAGCTGTTTTTT; CDR3: CASHLGQGGTGELFF
size: many; J: TRBJ1-6; V: TRBV7-2; D: NA; DNA: TGTGCCAGCAGCGCCGGGACATTACCCCACTTT; CDR3: CASSAGTLPHF
size: few; J: TRBJ2-5; V: TRBV4-3; D: NA; DNA: TGCGCCAGCAGCCAAGATATAGGGGCAGAGACCCAGTACTTC; CDR3: CASSQDIGAETQYF
size: many; J: TRBJ2-1; V: TRBV6-4; D: NA; DNA: TGTGCCAGCAGTGAGGACAGTGTCAATGAGCAGTTCTTC; CDR3: CASSEDSVNEQFF
size: many; J: TRBJ2-7; V: TRBV7-2; D: NA; DNA: TGTGCCAGCAGCTTCACCCTATACGAGCAGTACTTC; CDR3: CASSFTLYEQYF
size: many; J: TRBJ1-1; V: TRBV7-2; D: TRBD1; DNA: TGTGCCAGCAGCTTAGATTCCGGACAGGGGATAATGAACACTGAAGCTTTCTTT; CDR3: CASSLDSGQGIMNTEAFF
size: NA; J: TRBJ1-5; V: TRBV28; D: NA; DNA: TGTGCCAGCAGTTCGACCTACAATCAGCCCCAGCATTTT; CDR3: CASSSTYNQPQHF
size: many; J: TRBJ2-7; V: TRBV6-2/TRBV6-3; D: NA; DNA: TGTGCCAGCGGGAAACGGGAGAGCCTCCTATCCTCCTACGAGCAGTACTTC; CDR3: CASGKRESLLSSYEQYF
size: many; J: TRBJ2-1; V: TRBV7-2; D: TRBD1; DNA: TGTGCCAGCAGCGCTCGGGACAGCCCCTACAATGAGCAGTTCTTC; CDR3: CASSARDSPYNEQFF
size: many; J: TRBJ1-1; V: TRBV7-2; D: NA; DNA: TGTGCCAGCAGCTTAGCCCGAGCGAACACTGAAGCTTTCTTT; CDR3: CASSLARANTEAFF
size: many; J: TRBJ2-2; V: TRBV12-3/TRBV12-4; D: TRBD2; DNA: TGTGCCAGCAGTCTCGGGACTAGCGGGAGGTCCGGGGAGCTGTTTTTT; CDR3: CASSLGTSGRSGELFF